This T cell receptor beta chain was obtained from a study of shared clonotypes between healthy human individuals. Study as a whole: Three CD4 naive, three CD4 memory, two CD8 naive and one CD8 memory plate were used per donor. Study findings and constraints: Represented diversity (both genetic and exposure-history) was limited by the small number of donors.

V lost 5 bases, J lost 5 bases, and 8 bases stayed unmatched. The CDR3 is 14 residues long. Germline V gives CDR1 MNHEY, CDR2 SMNVEV (reference sequence). Cells designated naive CD8 were CD45RO-negative and were positively selected for CCR7, with terminally differentiated effector memory CD45RA+ cells excluded. Only one count was recorded for this clone. Its antigen is not known. Other DNA sequences in the same sample also yield this CDR3. Method: immunoSEQ multiplex PCR; TCRdb's copy keeps in-frame clones and lacks some. In the table there are some 2.1 million clones, around 96% of which are singletons.

V usage is TRBV27 and J usage is TRBJ1-1, with 7 bases lining up with TRBD1. Sequenced material: naive CD8+ T cells sorted from blood. This receptor was identified in a man aged 18 to 30 in good health. The CDR3, as DNA: TGTGCCAGCAGTCCTCGACAGGGTGGGACTGAAGCTTTCTTT. Amino acids: CASSPRQGGTEAFF.